The sequence of this T cell receptor beta chain was determined in a study of cytomegalovirus exposure and HLA in healthy donors (dated by TCRdb to 2015 to 2018). Background on the whole study: An earlier analysis of some 600 of the donors reported 250 to 300 Gb of sequence data and 90 million to 120 million unique TCR beta sequences obtained from 150 million to 200 million T cells. Both class I and class II loci were covered by HLA typing, at four-digit resolution. Alongside the repertoire data, information on donor age, sex, ethnicity and CMV serostatus was compiled. The T cell repertoires of some 670 subjects were profiled by immunosequencing and related to cytomegalovirus serostatus. Roughly 300 gigabases of sequencing data and approximately 84 million unique TCR sequences were included in an early release covering around 600 HLA-typed donors. High-throughput TCR immunosequencing, statistical association of individual TCRs with disease status, and machine learning were combined to predict cytomegalovirus infection status. Every discovery cohort repertoire had been produced on one sequencing platform. To study patterns of TCR occurrence, a later analysis re-analyzed previously published TCR beta repertoires from around 670 donors and added high-resolution HLA genotyping. Genome-wide SNP genotypes for about 65% of the 666 donors were used in a later genetic analysis, which treated that subset as a discovery cohort. The study was designed to test whether signatures of past pathogen exposure could be identified by cataloging public T cell receptors. A separate validation cohort of roughly 130 different subjects was used in addition to the roughly 670-subject first cohort. Rather than drawing on any new phenotypic data, the later analysis identified candidate immune exposures from TCR beta sequences and the way those sequences occurred across donors. Among about 400 genotyped donors of the cohort, an average of approximately 200,000 unique TCR beta nucleotide sequences was sequenced per donor, of which about 18% were non-productive. Of the roughly 400 genotyped donors, more than 75% were placed in the genetic ancestry cluster associated with self-reported Caucasian donors. In an earlier analysis of 550 to 700 of the donors, high-throughput TCR beta sequencing was used to judge whether each TCR beta V gene segment behaved as functional or pseudogenic. Four or five DR-DQ haplotypes were treated as single units for association and clustering because of strong linkage in the cohort. The number of typed donors differed by locus: about 629-640 for A, B, C, DRB1 and DQB1; 500 to 550 for DQA1; roughly 600 for DPA1; and 400 to 480 for DPB1. Study-level results and caveats: In a later analysis, most CMV-associated TCR beta chains were found to appear HLA-restricted, with HLA associations seemingly driven largely by CMV exposure. The sequencing pipeline was judged likely to have produced a cluster of highly shared sequence variants as a technical artifact. Only TCR beta chains were sequenced in this cohort, and the absence of alpha or paired-chain data limited detectable features. Because HLA typing was missing for some donors at each locus, association tests included only the typed subset. The authors suggested that the approach could potentially be extended to other disease states and immunological phenotypes. In vitro tests confirmed that three of the cytomegalovirus-associated TCR beta chains recognize cytomegalovirus antigens. The study gave a list of about 160 TCR beta chains associated with cytomegalovirus. For the cohort, immune exposure information was limited to CMV serostatus. A later analysis reported that several top co-occurrence clusters appeared linked to parvovirus B19, influenza, CMV and Epstein-Barr virus. Most TCR sequences were observed very rarely across donors, whereas some public TCRs were present in many individuals. A further reported finding was that TCR beta sequences accurately predicted the HLA-A and HLA-B alleles for most subjects in the first cohort. An association between a missense DCLRE1C variant and V-gene and J-gene trimming of TCR beta chains was found in a later genetic analysis and replicated in an independent cohort. Some IMGT-functional V segments, including TRBV6-2 and TRBV6-3, could not be distinguished by the 87-base-pair reads and were therefore excluded. Correlated functional status among segregating V segments might be attributable to linkage disequilibrium, but an unknown experimental factor could not be ruled out. A later analysis found that TCR association rates varied across HLA loci, with DRB1 alleles showing the most associated TCRs and HLA-C alleles the fewest. When HLA alleles, especially DR and DQ, strongly co-occurred, attributing TCR associations to individual alleles was difficult. According to a later genetic analysis, donors in an Asian-associated ancestry cluster had fewer N-insertions in productive TCRs than the roughly 670-donor mean. In both the original and validation cohorts, the classifier was reported to diagnose cytomegalovirus status with high specificity and sensitivity. The earlier analysis of 587 of the donors excluded seventeen rarely observed V segments, including chromosome 9 orphons, because counts were too low. An earlier analysis of around 540 of the donors showed that most TCR beta V segments appeared in productive rearrangements either about 87% or about 30% of the time, which broadly matched IMGT annotations. Compared with equally common non-associated chains, HLA-associated TCR beta chains in a later analysis were more clonally expanded and had lower generation probabilities. A later analysis associated 17,000 or so TCR beta sequences with specific HLA alleles at a false discovery rate of 0.05. The presence/absence analyses assumed that sequencing depth was roughly uniform across donors, and that assumption may not be true.

To prepare the library, the immunoSEQ multiplex PCR assay was applied. For the multiplex PCR, a mixture combining 60 forward primers for TCR Vbeta segments and 13 reverse primers for TCR Jbeta segments was used. The CDR3 region of rearranged TCR beta genes was amplified from genomic DNA by a multiplex PCR assay. The Illumina HiSeq System was used to sequence the amplified TCR beta libraries as 87-base-pair reads. In the source study's methods: A later analysis counted approximately 74 million unique TCR beta chains across the 550 to 700 repertoires, and some 12 million of these chains were shared by at least two donors. A nearest-neighbor algorithm error-corrected the raw reads and collapsed the reads into unique sequences, merging closely related sequences to remove PCR and sequencing errors. Alignment of CDR3 sequences to IMGT reference sequences was used to assign V, D and J gene segments. For a sequence to be retained, at least a six-nucleotide match to both a V gene segment and a J gene segment was required. Rearrangements were called productive when the CDR3 lacked stop codons and stayed in frame with V and J; all others were non-productive. Following IMGT convention, CDR3 was defined as the stretch from the second conserved V-encoded cysteine to the conserved J-encoded phenylalanine. The earlier analysis of some 540 of the donors excluded any sequence lacking an unambiguous match to a single V gene segment. In an earlier analysis of about 590 of the donors, a V segment was called functional when productive rearrangements were above 56.7%, and segregating when the standard deviation between donors exceeded 5%. To diagnose cytomegalovirus status from the catalog of TCR beta chain sequences, a statistical classification framework was built. In a later analysis, TCR nucleotide sequences were compared against IMGT/GENE-DB human TR gene sequences so that V and J genes could be assigned. Using the TCRdist pipeline, a later analysis assigned CDR3 sequences along with most-parsimonious VDJ recombination scenarios. A later analysis defined each TCR beta chain by its CDR3 amino acid sequence plus V-gene family, and excluded reads lacking a unique V-gene family. As a way to deal with suspected cross-contamination and a sequencing artifact, a later analysis dropped 450 to 600 nucleotide sequences that were highly shared and had low generation probability. In a later analysis, a clonal expansion index was calculated for each public chain from normalized within-repertoire ranks of inferred template counts. In a later analysis, generation probabilities were computed using a VDJ recombination model fitted to out-of-frame rearrangements, and the results were checked against IGoR. In a later analysis, hypergeometric tests were used to score TCR-TCR, TCR-HLA and TCR-CMV co-occurrence, with a repertoire-size bias correction applied to TCR pairs. A later analysis estimated false discovery rates by permuting HLA or CMV assignments 20 times. In a later analysis, co-occurring TCRs were grouped using DBSCAN, with TCRdist sequence similarity added in when clustering inside HLA-allele-positive subsets. Repertoires with fewer than 30,000 or more than 120,000 public chains, plus five repertoires with anomalous nucleotide sharing, were excluded from co-occurrence clustering. Imported from immuneACCESS, the table was reduced by TCRdb to in-frame sequences with V and J called. These copies leave out some clones; in studies compared against another copy, an unresolved V gene accounts for under half, and the cause of the remainder is not known. The V and J calls and the clone size are those of that table, but D and trimming were determined from the DNA. This sample gives under 200,000 clones in total; approximately 81% of them show up just once. More than 2.5% of the sample goes to the ten largest clones.

A note on this clone: The clone's antigen remains unknown. Per-base quality was not reported, and no clone a single base away is much larger than it.

The cohort was made up of around 720 healthy bone marrow donors. All cohort members were sampled while nominally healthy, although unrecorded immune exposures were likely present. The donor was CMV seronegative and belonged to the group of around 400 seronegative cohort members. A peripheral blood sample was collected from each donor, and TCR beta sequencing was performed on peripheral blood mononuclear cells. Genomic DNA was extracted from the blood cell samples with the Qiagen DNeasy Blood Extraction Kit. Trimming takes 1 base off V and 2 bases off J; junction bases not matched to a gene: 1. As encoded in the germline V gene, CDR1 is LGHNA while CDR2 is YSLEER. The CDR3 measures 15 amino acids from cysteine to phenylalanine. Kept here is only the CDR3 DNA, which spans 45 bases and is read in frame from base 1.

The sequenced material came from PBMCs. This chain is built from TRBV4-3 and TRBJ2-7; the central 11 bases match TRBD2. The receptor comes from a female donor in good health and CMV-seronegative. The sequenced DNA is TGCGCCAGCAGCCAAGTACTAGCGGGGGCCTACGAGCAGTACTTC. It translates to CASSQVLAGAYEQYF.